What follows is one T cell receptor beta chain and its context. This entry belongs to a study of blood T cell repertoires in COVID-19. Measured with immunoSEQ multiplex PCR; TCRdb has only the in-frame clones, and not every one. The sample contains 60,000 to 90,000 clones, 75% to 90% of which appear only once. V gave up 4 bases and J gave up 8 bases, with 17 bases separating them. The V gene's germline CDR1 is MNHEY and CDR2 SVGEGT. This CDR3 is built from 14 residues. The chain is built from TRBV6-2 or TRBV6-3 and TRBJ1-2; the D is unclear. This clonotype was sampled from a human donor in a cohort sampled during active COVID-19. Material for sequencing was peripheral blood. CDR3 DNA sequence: TGTGCCAGCAGTTCGTCGACCCTATCTAGAGGCTACACCTTC. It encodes CASSSSTLSRGYTF.